These T cell receptor beta chains were read from a single sample in a study of T cells in Graves' hyperthyroidism and ophthalmopathy. TCRdb reanalysed the multiplex PCR reads using MiXCR and keeps one entry per CDR3 protein. The top ten clones hold 7.3% of a sample with a few hundred thousand distinct CDR3 sequences, roughly 14% of them seen once. Sequencing used blood. Receptors were obtained from a woman aged 25 to 39 with Graves' hyperthyroidism. Each CDR3 is given with its conserved first and last residue. The D gene is left open where the match is weak. Not every row has a clone size; where given, it reads once, few, many or a size class.

>TRBV6-1|TRBJ1-1|TRBD1|many
TGTGCCAGCAGAAGCAGGGGGGCGGGCACTGAAGCTTTCTTT
CASRSRGAGTEAFF
>TRBV7-2|TRBJ1-3|.|many
TGTGCCAGCAGCTTAGTATCGGGGACTTCAGGTGGAAACACCATATATTTT
CASSLVSGTSGGNTIYF
>TRBV28|TRBJ1-5|TRBD1|many
TGTGCCAGCAAAATTCGAACAGGGGGCACCAATCAGCCCCAGCATTTT
CASKIRTGGTNQPQHF
>TRBV5-1|TRBJ2-3|TRBD1|.
TGCGCCAGCAGCGTGACCGGGACAGGGAGAGATACGCAGTATTTT
CASSVTGTGRDTQYF
>TRBV7-2|TRBJ2-5|TRBD2|many
TGTGCCAGCAGCGCATCCGGACTAGCGGGAGTCGAGACCCAGTACTTC
CASSASGLAGVETQYF
>TRBV18|TRBJ1-1|TRBD1|many
TGTGCCAGCTCACGCGGACAGGGGGAGACTGAAGCTTTCTTT
CASSRGQGETEAFF
>TRBV28|TRBJ2-5|TRBD2|few
TGTGCCAGCAGCCAACCGACTAGCGGGATTACAGAGACCCAGTACTTC
CASSQPTSGITETQYF
>TRBV7-8|TRBJ2-5|TRBD2|.
TGTGCCAGCAGCAGAATTAGCGGGAGGACCCAGTACTTC
CASSRISGRTQYF
>TRBV20-1|TRBJ2-7|TRBD1|many
TGCAGTGTTTACAGGGGACACGAGCAGTACTTC
CSVYRGHEQYF
>TRBV6-2/TRBV6-3|TRBJ2-7|.|many
TGTGCCAGCAGCAAAGACCGTTACGAGCAGTACTTC
CASSKDRYEQYF